This TCR beta chain was captured in a study of CD8+ T cells in alopecia areata. Turning to the study itself: Patients received oral tofacitinib, 5 to 10 mg twice daily, for moderate-to-severe alopecia areata.

This clone was observed a few times. cDNA reverse transcribed from extracted RNA served as the sequencing template. Clones were read by immunoSEQ multiplex PCR, and TCRdb kept only the in-frame ones, dropping some. Among fewer than 250,000 clones listed, 50% to 75% were seen once. The sample's treatment: oral pan-JAK inhibitor, 5-10 mg twice daily. Alopecia areata patients provided lesional scalp punch biopsies and peripheral blood, both collected for the study. Sequenced here: CD4+ T cells sorted from blood, sampled at week 4, from a patient treated with tofacitinib. The sequence came from a human donor with alopecia areata.

CDR3 in amino acids: CASSPLQQTQYF. CDR3 nucleotide sequence: TGTGCCAGCAGCCCCCTTCAGCAGACCCAGTACTTC. The chain employs TRBV7-9 and TRBJ2-5; D call uncertain. Germline CDR1 is SEHNR and CDR2 is FQNEAQ (reference sequence). Trimming pared 5 bases from V and 6 bases from J, leaving 10 bases between. The CDR3 is made up of 12 amino acids. Complete variable domain (other parts from reference TRBV7-9 and TRBJ2-5): DTGVSQNPRHKITKRGQNVTFRCDPISEHNRLYWYRQTLGQGPEFLTYFQNEAQLEKSRLLSDRFSAERPKGSFSTLEIQRTEQGDSAMYLCASSPLQQTQYFGPGTRLLVL.